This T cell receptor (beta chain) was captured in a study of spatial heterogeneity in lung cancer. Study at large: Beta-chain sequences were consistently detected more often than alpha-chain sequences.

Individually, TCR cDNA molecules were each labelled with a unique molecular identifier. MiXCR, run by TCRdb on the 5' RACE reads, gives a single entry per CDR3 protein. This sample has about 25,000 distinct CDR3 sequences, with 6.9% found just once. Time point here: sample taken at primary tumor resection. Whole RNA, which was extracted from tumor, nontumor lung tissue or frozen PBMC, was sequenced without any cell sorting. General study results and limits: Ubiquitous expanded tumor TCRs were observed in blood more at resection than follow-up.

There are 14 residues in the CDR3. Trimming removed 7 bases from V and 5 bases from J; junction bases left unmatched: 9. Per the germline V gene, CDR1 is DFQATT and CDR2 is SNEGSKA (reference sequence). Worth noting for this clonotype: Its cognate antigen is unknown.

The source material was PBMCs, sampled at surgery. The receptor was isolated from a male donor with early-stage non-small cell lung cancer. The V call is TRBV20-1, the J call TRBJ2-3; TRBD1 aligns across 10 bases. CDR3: CSVQPGQGLDTQYF. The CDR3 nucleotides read TGCAGTGTACAACCGGGACAGGGGTTAGATACGCAGTATTTT.